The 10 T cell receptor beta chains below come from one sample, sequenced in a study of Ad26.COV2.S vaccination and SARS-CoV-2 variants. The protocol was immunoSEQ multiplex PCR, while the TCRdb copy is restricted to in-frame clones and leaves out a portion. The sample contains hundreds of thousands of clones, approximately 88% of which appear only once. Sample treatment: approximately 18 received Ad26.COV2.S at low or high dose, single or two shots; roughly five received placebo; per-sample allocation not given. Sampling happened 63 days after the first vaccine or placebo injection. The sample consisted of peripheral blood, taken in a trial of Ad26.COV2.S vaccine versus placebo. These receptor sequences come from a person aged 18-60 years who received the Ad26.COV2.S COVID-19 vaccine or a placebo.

The CDR3 sequence: CATSREGQGDGYTF. As DNA, the CDR3 is TGTGCCACCAGCAGAGAGGGGCAGGGGGATGGCTACACCTTC. This chain connects TRBV15 to TRBJ1-2; TRBD1 matches 7 bases. This CDR3 region has 14 residues. Germline CDR1 LNHNV, CDR2 YYDKDF (reference sequence). The ends lost 0 bases at V and 6 bases at J; junction bases unmatched: 4.

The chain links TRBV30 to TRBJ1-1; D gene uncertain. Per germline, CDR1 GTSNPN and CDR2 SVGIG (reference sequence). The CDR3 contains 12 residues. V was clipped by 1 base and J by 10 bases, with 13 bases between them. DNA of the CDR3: TGTGCCTGGAGTGACGAGGGAGGAGGAGCTTTCTTT. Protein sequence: CAWSDEGGGAFF.

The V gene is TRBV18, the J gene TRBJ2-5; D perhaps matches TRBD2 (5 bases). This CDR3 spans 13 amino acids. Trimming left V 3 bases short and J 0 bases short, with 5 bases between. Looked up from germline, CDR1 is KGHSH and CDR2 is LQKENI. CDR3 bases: TGTGCCAGCTCACCGGGAGACCAAGAGACCCAGTACTTC. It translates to CASSPGDQETQYF.

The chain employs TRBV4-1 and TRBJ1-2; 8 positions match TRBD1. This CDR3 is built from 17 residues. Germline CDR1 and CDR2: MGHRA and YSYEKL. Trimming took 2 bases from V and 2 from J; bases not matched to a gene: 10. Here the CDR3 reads CASSQRVPGQGNYGYTF. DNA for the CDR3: TGCGCCAGCAGCCAAAGGGTCCCAGGACAGGGCAACTATGGCTACACCTTC.

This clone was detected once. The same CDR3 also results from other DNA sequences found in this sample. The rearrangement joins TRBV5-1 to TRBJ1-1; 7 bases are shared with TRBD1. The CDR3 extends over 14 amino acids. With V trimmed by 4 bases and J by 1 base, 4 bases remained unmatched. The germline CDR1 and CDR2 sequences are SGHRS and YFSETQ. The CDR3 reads CASSRNRGNTEAFF. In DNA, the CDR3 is TGCGCCAGCAGCCGAAACAGGGGGAACACTGAAGCTTTCTTT.

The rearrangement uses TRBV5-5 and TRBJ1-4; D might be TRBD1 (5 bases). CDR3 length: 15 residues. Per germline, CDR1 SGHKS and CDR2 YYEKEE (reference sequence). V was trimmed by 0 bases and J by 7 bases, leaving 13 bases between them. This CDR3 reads CASSLVVGVGEKLFF. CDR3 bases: TGTGCCAGCAGCTTGGTTGTGGGGGTCGGTGAAAAACTGTTTTTT.

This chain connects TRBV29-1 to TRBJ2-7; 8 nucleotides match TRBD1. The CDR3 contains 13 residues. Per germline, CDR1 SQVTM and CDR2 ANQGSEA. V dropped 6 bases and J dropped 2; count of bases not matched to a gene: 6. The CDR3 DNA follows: TGCAGCGTCCTGGACAGGGCTGCCTACGAGCAGTACTTC. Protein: CSVLDRAAYEQYF.

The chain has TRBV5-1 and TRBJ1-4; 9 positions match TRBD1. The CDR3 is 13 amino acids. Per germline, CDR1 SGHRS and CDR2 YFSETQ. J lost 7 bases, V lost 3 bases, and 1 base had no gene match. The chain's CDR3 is CASSSDRGEKLFF. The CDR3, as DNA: TGCGCCAGCAGCTCGGACAGGGGTGAAAAACTGTTTTTT.

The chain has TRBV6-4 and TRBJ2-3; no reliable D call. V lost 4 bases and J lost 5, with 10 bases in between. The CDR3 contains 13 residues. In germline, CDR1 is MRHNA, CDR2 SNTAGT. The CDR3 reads CASSVEAQDTQYF. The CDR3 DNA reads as TGTGCCAGCAGTGTAGAAGCGCAAGATACGCAGTATTTT.

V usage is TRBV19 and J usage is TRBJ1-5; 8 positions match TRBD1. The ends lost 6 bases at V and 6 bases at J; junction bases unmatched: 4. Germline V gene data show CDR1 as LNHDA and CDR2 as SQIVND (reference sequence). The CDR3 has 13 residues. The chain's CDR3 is CASRYRGSQPQHF. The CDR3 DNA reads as TGTGCCAGTAGATACAGGGGGTCTCAGCCCCAGCATTTT.